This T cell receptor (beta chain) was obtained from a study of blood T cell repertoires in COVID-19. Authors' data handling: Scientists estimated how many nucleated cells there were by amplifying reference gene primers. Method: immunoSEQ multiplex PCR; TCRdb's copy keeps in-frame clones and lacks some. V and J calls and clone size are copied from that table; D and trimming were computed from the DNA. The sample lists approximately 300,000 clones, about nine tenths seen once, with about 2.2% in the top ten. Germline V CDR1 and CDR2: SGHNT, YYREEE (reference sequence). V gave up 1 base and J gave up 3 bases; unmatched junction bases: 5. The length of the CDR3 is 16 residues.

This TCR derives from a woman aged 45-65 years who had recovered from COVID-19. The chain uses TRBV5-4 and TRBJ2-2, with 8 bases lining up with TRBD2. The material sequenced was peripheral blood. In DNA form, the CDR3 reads TGTGCCAGCAGCTTGTTCCTAGCGGGTGACACCGGGGAGCTGTTTTTT. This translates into CASSLFLAGDTGELFF.